Detailed here is one T cell receptor beta chain. This clone showed up just once. It lacks a known antigen. Base qualities are not recorded, but no much larger clone differs from it by a single base. On its own, one read is weak support. Trimming takes 5 bases from V and 3 bases from J, and the germline ends sit 12 bases apart. Its CDR3 holds 14 amino acids, cysteine through phenylalanine. The retained sequence is limited to the CDR3, 42 bases, with the frame set at the first base. Taken from the germline V gene, the CDR1 and CDR2 loops are SGHAT and FQNNGV. No treatment had been received by any patient before thyroid surgery. The study retrospectively analysed patient clinical samples collected from the early 2010s to the late 2010s using T-cell receptor beta sequencing. Libraries were constructed by PCR. Sequencing took place on an Illumina HiSeq 4000. High-throughput sequencing was used to profile the CDR3 region of the TCR beta-chain in every patient. On the study's bioinformatics: A classifier to discriminate distant-metastatic papillary thyroid cancer patients was built from CDR3 differences across clinicopathological groups. Repertoire diversity was assessed with the Shannon index, and tumor-blood repertoire similarity with the Morisita-Horn index. TCRdb trimmed public reads at Q25 via fastp, called clones via MiXCR and kept in-frame beta chains. V and J calls and clone size were set by TCRdb, not the authors. The sample records roughly 8,000 clones, 23% of which are singletons. The ten top clones hold under 30% of the sample.

The entry originates in a study of metastatic and nonmetastatic thyroid tumors (dated by TCRdb to 2020 to 2022). General notes on the study: Repertoires were compared across peripheral blood and tumor or nodule tissue samples from malignant and benign thyroid patients.

What the work shows at the level of the full study, not this receptor alone: In both blood and tumor samples, malignant tumors were reported to have significantly higher TCR beta diversity than benign nodules.

The material sequenced was tumor tissue. The chain is encoded by TRBV11-2 joined to TRBJ2-3; a tentative D call is TRBD1 (5 bases match). This receptor was taken from a female donor with papillary thyroid cancer or a benign thyroid nodule (not recorded which). Some clones in this sample may be carry-over from other donors' samples. Here is the DNA: TGTGCCAGCAGCGTTGGGGCTAGTACAGATACGCAGTATTTT. Translated, this gives CASSVGASTDTQYF.